This TCR beta chain was captured by sequencing in a study of control samples from healthy donors and cancer patients. Repertoires were generated with immunoSEQ multiplex PCR, while TCRdb's copy carries only in-frame clones and drops some. The sample consists of about 89,000 clones, more than 70% of them appearing once. CDR1 and CDR2 from the germline V gene are LGHNA and YSLEER. V gave up 4 bases and J gave up 6 bases; unmatched junction bases: 17. The CDR3 spans 18 residues. The sequenced sample consisted of blood. The TCR originated in a woman aged 40 to 49 in good health. The V and J genes are TRBV4-3 and TRBJ2-3; 9 nucleotides align to TRBD2. The CDR3 loop reads CASSPSGGRGARGDTQYF. The CDR3, as DNA: TGCGCCAGCAGCCCCTCGGGCGGGAGGGGGGCCCGAGGGGATACGCAGTATTTT.